This T cell receptor (beta chain) was identified in a study of a mutant IDH1 vaccine in newly diagnosed glioma. Study details: Of the patients given treatment, approximately 60% were male and about 38% were female, and a mean age of around 38 years was recorded. Beforehand, treatment had been radiotherapy, temozolomide, or both; the majority received both.

CDR1 is SGHNT, CDR2 YYREEE, per germline (reference sequence). CDR3 length: 14 amino acids. V gave up 5 bases and J gave up 5 bases; unmatched junction bases: 10. This clone was seen at least ten times. Time point noted: baseline, week 1 (first vaccination visit). Treatment given: pre-vaccination baseline after standard-of-care therapy. Here immunoSEQ multiplex PCR was the method, and the copy in TCRdb shows in-frame clones only, minus some. The sample consists of 60,000 to 75,000 clones, approximately 79% of them appearing once. This chain connects TRBV5-4 to TRBJ2-7; 7 bases line up with TRBD2. The receptor was isolated from a man in his fifties with glioma. Sample: PBMCs, taken from a glioma patient treated with radiotherapy, temozolomide or both. The DNA of the CDR3 is TGTGCCAGCAGTCGAACAGGTCGGGGGGACGAGCAGTACTTC. Translated: CASSRTGRGDEQYF. The full variable domain, with the rest looked up from reference TRBV5-4 and TRBJ2-7, is ETGVTQSPTHLIKTRGQQVTLRCSSQSGHNTVSWYQQALGQGPQFIFQYYREEENGRGNFPPRFSGLQFPNYSSELNVNALELDDSALYLCASSRTGRGDEQYFGPGTRLTVT.